These T cell receptor beta chains were read from a single sample in a study of CD4+ T cells in melanoma. The table came from immunoSEQ multiplex PCR; TCRdb's copy has only in-frame clones and leaves some out. Here the sample spans fewer than 15,000 clones, 60% to 85% being singletons. Material for sequencing was cells from a culture (not recorded whether cultured in vitro). The origin of the receptors is a human donor with melanoma. CDR3s include the opening cysteine and the closing phenylalanine or tryptophan. D genes are given only for firm matches. A clone size is listed for some rows: how often the clone was seen (once, few, many), or a class if it is expanded.

>.|TRBV30|.|TRBJ1-1
TGTGCCTGGAGCCTTGGGTGGGGGCGAGGGGCTTTCTTT
CAWSLGWGRGAFF
>.|TRBV6-5|.|TRBJ1-4
TGTGCCAGCAGTTACGGCAGCCCAAATGAAAAACTGTTTTTT
CASSYGSPNEKLFF
>.|TRBV7-2|.|TRBJ1-1
TGTGCCAGCAGACTAGGCCCGAACACTGAAGCTTTCTTT
CASRLGPNTEAFF
>.|TRBV19|.|TRBJ2-7
TGTGCCAGTAGTATTCGGGGAACTGGCGAGCAGTACTTC
CASSIRGTGEQYF
>few|TRBV5-4|.|TRBJ2-7
TGTGCCAGCCATTCGTTGGCTGGGGGGCGCGAGCAGTACTTC
CASHSLAGGREQYF
>.|TRBV20-1|.|TRBJ2-7
TGCAGTGCACGGGGCAACTACGAGCAGTACTTC
CSARGNYEQYF
>.|TRBV2|TRBD2|TRBJ2-1
TGTGCCAGCAGTGCGACTAGCGGGGGGCCCAATGAGCAGTTCTTC
CASSATSGGPNEQFF
>.|TRBV29-1|TRBD1|TRBJ1-5
TGCAGCGCCAGGGGGACAGGAGGAAATCAGCCCCAGCATTTT
CSARGTGGNQPQHF
>.|TRBV19|.|TRBJ2-7
TGTGCCAGTAGTATGGCCCGGGCTCGGGAGCAGTACTTC
CASSMARAREQYF
>.|TRBV12-5|.|TRBJ1-3
TGTGCTAGTGGTTTGCTCCAAGACAGAATATATTTT
CASGLLQDRIYF
>.|TRBV6-6|TRBD1|TRBJ2-3
TGTGCCAGCAGTTACTCGACAGGGATATTTACGCAGTATTTT
CASSYSTGIFTQYF
>.|TRBV7-9|TRBD1|TRBJ2-7
TGTGCCAGCAGCTTATTAACCGGACAGGGGAAGTCCTACGAGCAGTACTTC
CASSLLTGQGKSYEQYF
>.|TRBV15|.|TRBJ1-1
TGTGCCACCAGCAGAGATGGGAACATGAACACTGAAGCTTTCTTT
CATSRDGNMNTEAFF
>.|TRBV30|TRBD1|TRBJ1-2
TGTGCCTGGAGTCCCCGGCGTCGGGTACAGGGGAACCATGGCTACACCTTC
CAWSPRRRVQGNHGYTF
>.|TRBV5-1|.|TRBJ2-5
TGCGCCAGCAGCCTGTACCAAGAGACCCAGTACTTC
CASSLYQETQYF
>once|TRBV12-5|.|TRBJ1-3
TGTGCTAGTGGTTTGGTAGTGGGGCACGGAAACACCATATATTTT
CASGLVVGHGNTIYF
>.|TRBV10-3|.|TRBJ1-1
TGTGCCATCAGCCCCAGACTGGACATGAACACTGAAGCTTTCTTT
CAISPRLDMNTEAFF
>.|TRBV6-5|TRBD1|TRBJ2-7
TGTGCCAGCAGATTGTTCGGACAGGGGTCCTACGAGCAGTACTTC
CASRLFGQGSYEQYF
>.|TRBV11-3|TRBD1|TRBJ2-3
TGTGCCAGCAGCTCGGGCCTTTCGACGACAGGGAAGTTTTCCGATACGCAGTATTTT
CASSSGLSTTGKFSDTQYF
>.|TRBV30|.|TRBJ1-2
TGTGCCTGGAGGGGTGGCCGATCGGGAGGCTACACCTTC
CAWRGGRSGGYTF
>.|TRBV2|.|TRBJ2-7
TGTGCCAGCCTGCAGGGCTGGGAATCCTACGAGCAGTACTTC
CASLQGWESYEQYF
>.|TRBV2|.|TRBJ1-5
TGTGCCAGCAGGGGGCCTTCTAAGGGCAATCAGCCCCAGCATTTT
CASRGPSKGNQPQHF
>.|TRBV6-1|.|TRBJ1-3
TGTGCCAGCAGTGAACGGCTGGGGACCCGAGGCACCATATATTTT
CASSERLGTRGTIYF
>.|TRBV11-3|TRBD1|TRBJ2-2
TGTGCCAGCGGGCCGACAGGGCAGGGCACCGGGGAGCTGTTTTTT
CASGPTGQGTGELFF
>.|TRBV5-5|.|TRBJ2-3
TGTGCCAGCAGCCTCGGTGGGGCGAGGGCAGATACGCAGTATTTT
CASSLGGARADTQYF
>few|TRBV7-9|.|TRBJ1-5
TGTGCCAGCAGCTTGGAACTTAATCAGCCCCAGCATTTT
CASSLELNQPQHF
>.|TRBV11-2|.|TRBJ1-6
TGTGCCAGCAGCTTAGGGACGCCGGCCCCTTCACCCCTCCACTTT
CASSLGTPAPSPLHF
>.|TRBV11-2|.|TRBJ1-6
TGTGCCAGCAGCCGTTCAAATTCACCCCTCCACTTT
CASSRSNSPLHF
>.|TRBV18|TRBD1|TRBJ1-2
TGTGCCAGCTCACAAGGACAGGACTATGGCTACACCTTC
CASSQGQDYGYTF
>.|TRBV5-4|.|TRBJ1-2
TGTGCCAGCAGCTTGGTGGGGGGGCCGTTGGAGGGCTACACCTTC
CASSLVGGPLEGYTF
>.|TRBV7-6|TRBD1|TRBJ2-7
TGTGCCAGCAGCTCGGACAGGGGAAGATACGAGCAGTACTTC
CASSSDRGRYEQYF
>.|TRBV5-1|.|TRBJ2-7
TGCGCCAGCAGCTTGGCCGGGTCAGCGTTTTACGAGCAGTACTTC
CASSLAGSAFYEQYF
>.|TRBV2|.|TRBJ1-5
TGTGCCAGCAGTGACAACTTTAGCAATCAGCCCCAGCATTTT
CASSDNFSNQPQHF
>few|TRBV14|.|TRBJ1-1
TGTGCCAGCAGCCGCCAGCTCACAGGCCGCGGCACTGAAGCTTTCTTT
CASSRQLTGRGTEAFF
>few|TRBV7-3|TRBD1|TRBJ2-5
TGTGCCAGCAGCGCGGACGGGACAGCCCAAGAGACCCAGTACTTC
CASSADGTAQETQYF
>.|TRBV5-4|.|TRBJ1-2
TGTGCCAGCAGCTTGGATGGGGACTATGGCTACACCTTC
CASSLDGDYGYTF
>.|TRBV14|.|TRBJ2-7
TGTGCCAGCAGCCAAGATTGGGCTTACCGTCCCGAGCAGTACTTC
CASSQDWAYRPEQYF
>.|TRBV11-2|.|TRBJ1-2
TGTGCCAGCAGCTTTGGGGGGTATGATGGCTACACCTTC
CASSFGGYDGYTF
>.|TRBV5-6|.|TRBJ2-5
TGTGCCAGCAGCTTGTTAGGAGAGACGCAAGAGACCCAGTACTTC
CASSLLGETQETQYF
>.|TRBV6-1|.|TRBJ1-1
TGTGCCAGCAGTTATGGCAGGTCTGAAGCTTTCTTT
CASSYGRSEAFF
>.|TRBV19|TRBD1|TRBJ2-7
TGTGCCAGTAAACATGGACAGGGCACTTTTTCCGAGCAGTACTTC
CASKHGQGTFSEQYF
>.|TRBV9|.|TRBJ2-1
TGTGCCAGCAGCGCCGCCTGGTGGGGGTCCTACAATGAGCAGTTCTTC
CASSAAWWGSYNEQFF